The rows below give T cell receptor beta chains drawn from one sample of a study of radiotherapy plus CTLA-4 blockade in lung cancer. This table comes from immunoSEQ multiplex PCR, and its TCRdb copy is limited to in-frame clones, with some not included. Among roughly 30,000 clones listed, 70% to 80% were seen once. The sample was peripheral blood, taken from a patient treated with radiotherapy plus ipilimumab. The receptors shown here come from a human donor with non-small cell lung cancer who had stable disease on radiotherapy plus ipilimumab. Each CDR3 is given with its conserved first and last residue. The D gene is left open where the match is weak. Only some rows state a clone size, as once, few, many or a class for expanded clones.

J gene	D gene	clone size	V gene	CDR3 DNA	CDR3 protein
TRBJ1-4	TRBD1	-	TRBV9	TGTGCCAGCAGCGTAGCGACAGGGTCAACTAATGAAAAACTGTTTTTT	CASSVATGSTNEKLFF
TRBJ1-2	-	-	TRBV7-3	TGTGCCAGCAGCTCACAACCCCAGGGGCTTGGCTATGGCTACACCTTC	CASSSQPQGLGYGYTF
TRBJ1-1	-	once	TRBV19	TGTGCCAGTAGTCTTCATTTGAACACTGAAGCTTTCTTT	CASSLHLNTEAFF
TRBJ1-5	-	-	TRBV29-1	TGCAGCGTTGAAGAGACAGCTAATCAGCCCCAGCATTTT	CSVEETANQPQHF
TRBJ2-2	-	-	TRBV6-5	TGTGCCAGCAGACTTACAGAGGCCGGGGAGCTGTTTTTT	CASRLTEAGELFF
TRBJ2-1	-	-	TRBV28	TGTGCCAGCATTGGCCAGTCCTACAATGAGCAGTTCTTC	CASIGQSYNEQFF
TRBJ1-2	-	-	TRBV28	TGTGCCAGCAGGGGACAAAGCTATGGCTACACCTTC	CASRGQSYGYTF
TRBJ1-6	-	-	TRBV28	TGTGCCAGCAGTCTCATGAGGGCGGACTATAATTCACCCCTCCACTTT	CASSLMRADYNSPLHF
TRBJ1-5	TRBD1	-	TRBV23-1	TGCGCCAGCAGTCACCGGGACAGGGGGATAGGGGCAAGCAATCAGCCCCAGCATTTT	CASSHRDRGIGASNQPQHF
TRBJ1-1	TRBD1	once	TRBV19	TGTGCCAGTAGTGCCCCGGGACAGATGAACACTGAAGCTTTCTTT	CASSAPGQMNTEAFF
TRBJ1-1	-	-	TRBV5-4	TGTGCCAGCAGCTTGAGGGGACCGAACACTGAAGCTTTCTTT	CASSLRGPNTEAFF
TRBJ1-3	-	-	TRBV2	TGTGCCATCAGGGTTTCTGGAAACACCATATATTTT	CAIRVSGNTIYF
TRBJ1-1	-	few	TRBV5-4	TGTGCCAGCAGCTTCTATCAGGTCGGGAACACTGAAGCTTTCTTT	CASSFYQVGNTEAFF
TRBJ1-1	-	-	TRBV18	TGTGCCAGCTCACCACGGGGAGACACTGAAGCTTTCTTT	CASSPRGDTEAFF
TRBJ1-1	-	-	TRBV10-3	TGTGCCATCAGTCGTTCGGCAGTCACTCGGAACACTGAAGCTTTCTTT	CAISRSAVTRNTEAFF
TRBJ1-6	-	few	TRBV6-6	TGTGCCAGCAGTCGACCTTTGACAGACTATAATTCACCCCTCCACTTT	CASSRPLTDYNSPLHF
TRBJ1-2	-	-	TRBV30	TGTGCCTGGACACAGGAGATTAACTATGGCTACACCTTC	CAWTQEINYGYTF
TRBJ1-1	-	few	TRBV7-2	TGTGCCAGCAGCTTCCGGAGCAACACTGAAGCTTTCTTT	CASSFRSNTEAFF
TRBJ2-1	-	-	TRBV7-2	TGTGCCAGCAGCTTAGCTACGGGCTCCTACAATGAGCAGTTCTTC	CASSLATGSYNEQFF
TRBJ1-3	TRBD1	once	TRBV19	TGTGCCAGTAGTTCGACAGGGACGCTAGTGGGAAACACCATATATTTT	CASSSTGTLVGNTIYF
TRBJ2-1	TRBD2	few	TRBV7-2	TGTGCCAGCAGCTTATTGCCTAGCGGCACCTACAATGAGCAGTTCTTC	CASSLLPSGTYNEQFF
TRBJ1-1	-	once	TRBV4-1	TGCGCCAGCAGCCAAGAAGGGGACTTTAGGGTGAACACTGAAGCTTTCTTT	CASSQEGDFRVNTEAFF
TRBJ1-2	-	-	TRBV7-2	TGTGCCAGCAGCTTAGTCGCCCCTGGAGGAGGAGGCTATGGCTACACCTTC	CASSLVAPGGGGYGYTF
TRBJ1-4	-	-	TRBV28	TGTGCCAGCAGTTCGCCAGGGAGTGGAGAAAAACTGTTTTTT	CASSSPGSGEKLFF
TRBJ1-3	-	-	TRBV5-4	TGTGCCAGCAGCTTAGGGGTCACTGGAAACACCATATATTTT	CASSLGVTGNTIYF
TRBJ2-1	TRBD2	-	TRBV5-6	TGTGCCAGCAGCAGACTAGCGGGGGGGACCTACAATGAGCAGTTCTTC	CASSRLAGGTYNEQFF
TRBJ2-2	-	-	TRBV5-1	TGCGCCAGCAGCTCGGGGAGTAAGGGGAGGACCGGGGAGCTGTTTTTT	CASSSGSKGRTGELFF
TRBJ2-6	-	-	TRBV2	TGTGCCAGCAGTGACAGAAGCACACGGATCTCTGGGGCCAACGTCCTGACTTTC	CASSDRSTRISGANVLTF
TRBJ1-5	-	once	TRBV6-5	TGTGCCAGCATCGCGGGCTACAGCGGCAATCAGCCCCAGCATTTT	CASIAGYSGNQPQHF
TRBJ1-1	TRBD1	-	TRBV6-1	TGTGCCAGCACCGAGACAGGGGACACTGAAGCTTTCTTT	CASTETGDTEAFF
TRBJ2-4	-	-	TRBV13	TGTGCCAGCATTGGCGGGGTATTTGCCAAAAACATTCAGTACTTC	CASIGGVFAKNIQYF
TRBJ1-1	-	-	TRBV5-1	TGCGCCAGCAATAAGGGGCTTGGCACTGAAGCTTTCTTT	CASNKGLGTEAFF
TRBJ1-4	TRBD1	-	TRBV6-5	TGTGCCAGCAGCAAGGACAGGACTAATGAAAAACTGTTTTTT	CASSKDRTNEKLFF
TRBJ2-5	TRBD1	-	TRBV7-2	TGTGCCAGCAGCTTAGGACAGGGTGTCGGGCAAGAGACCCAGTACTTC	CASSLGQGVGQETQYF
TRBJ2-2	TRBD1	-	TRBV7-8	TGTGCCAGCAGCTTAGTATTCGGCAGGGGGAACGGGGAGCTGTTTTTT	CASSLVFGRGNGELFF
TRBJ1-5	-	once	TRBV7-2	TGTGCCAGCAGCTTGGACAGTGCCGCGGGGGAGCCCCAGCATTTT	CASSLDSAAGEPQHF
TRBJ2-3	-	-	TRBV7-8	TGTGCCAGCAGCTTAGACTCGGCGGGGCGCACAGATACGCAGTATTTT	CASSLDSAGRTDTQYF